A selection of T cell receptor beta chains follows, all from one sample in a study of persistence of HIV-infected CD4 T cells. These receptors' targets are unknown. TCRdb's table, derived via immunoSEQ multiplex PCR, lists solely in-frame clones and lacks some. The data show 10,000 to 15,000 clones, about 65% seen once. This specimen was CD4+ T cells sorted from PBMCs after roughly 20-hour stimulation, taken from a patient who received antiretroviral therapy. The origin of the receptors is an adult man with HIV who was CMV-seropositive. Both conserved end residues are part of each CDR3. The D gene is left open where the match is weak. Rows give clone size only sometimes, using once, few, many, or a class for an expanded clone.

J,V,size,D,DNA,CDR3
TRBJ1-1,TRBV4-2,-,-,TGTGCCAGCAGCCAAAACCCTCACTATAACACTGAAGCTTTCTTT,CASSQNPHYNTEAFF
TRBJ2-2,TRBV12-3/TRBV12-4,few,-,TGTGCCAGCAGTAGCGGGGAGCTGTTTTTT,CASSSGELFF
TRBJ1-1,TRBV9,few,-,TGTGCCAGCAGCGTAGTCGAAGGGGGGGTTTTCTTT,CASSVVEGGVFF
TRBJ1-6,TRBV3-1/TRBV3-2,-,-,TGTGCCAGCAGCCCCGGGGACTCACCCCTCCACTTT,CASSPGDSPLHF
TRBJ2-5,TRBV3-1/TRBV3-2,-,TRBD1,TGTGCCAGCAGCCAAGGGATTGTTGACAGGGTCGAGACCCAGTACTTC,CASSQGIVDRVETQYF
TRBJ1-2,TRBV29-1,-,-,TGCAGCGTTGAATTGAGGGAACACTACACCTTC,CSVELREHYTF
TRBJ1-2,TRBV14,-,-,TGTGCCAGCAGTCGTAGTGTAAACTATGGCTACACCTTC,CASSRSVNYGYTF
TRBJ2-3,TRBV7-3,-,-,TGTGCCAGCAGCTTAACTGGGGGGCTGGATACGCAGTATTTT,CASSLTGGLDTQYF
TRBJ2-2,TRBV21-1,-,-,TGTGCCAGCAGCAAAGACCTACTAGCGGGGCTTAATCGGAACACCGGGGAGCTGTTTTTT,CASSKDLLAGLNRNTGELFF
TRBJ1-1,TRBV7-9,-,-,TGTGCCAGCAGCTTACGGGAAGGGGTGAACACTGAAGCTTTCTTT,CASSLREGVNTEAFF
TRBJ1-5,TRBV2,-,-,TGTGCCAGCGTTTCAGGGCGCAATCAGCCCCAGCATTTT,CASVSGRNQPQHF
TRBJ2-7,TRBV20-1,-,-,TGCAGTGCTAGTTTGCGGGGTTACGAGCAGTACTTC,CSASLRGYEQYF
TRBJ2-1,TRBV19,-,-,TGTGCCAGTAGTATGATTTCCGGGAACAATGAGCAGTTCTTC,CASSMISGNNEQFF
TRBJ2-7,TRBV28,-,-,TGTGCCAGCAGTTTTGGGGAAGTGGGGGGGCGTGACGAGCAGTACTTC,CASSFGEVGGRDEQYF
TRBJ2-7,TRBV7-9,-,-,TGTGCCAGCAGCTTACCCGGGGGAGCCGCGGACGAGCAGTACTTC,CASSLPGGAADEQYF
TRBJ1-5,TRBV7-6,large,-,TGTGCCAGCAACCGGAGGGCTTTGGTGGATCAGCCCCAGCATTTT,CASNRRALVDQPQHF
TRBJ2-3,TRBV7-3,few,TRBD2,TGTGCCAGCAGCCATGGGACTAGCGGGGGCACAGATACGCAGTATTTT,CASSHGTSGGTDTQYF
TRBJ1-2,TRBV2,once,TRBD1,TGTGCCAGCACTCCTCTGGGGACAGGGATTCGTTACACCTTC,CASTPLGTGIRYTF
TRBJ1-1,TRBV28,-,-,TGTGCCAGCACCTCAAGGGATGACACTGAAGCTTTCTTT,CASTSRDDTEAFF
TRBJ2-3,TRBV24-1,once,TRBD1,TGTGCCACCAGTGATCCCCCGGGACAGGGGCACGCAGATACGCAGTATTTT,CATSDPPGQGHADTQYF
TRBJ2-1,TRBV19,-,TRBD2,TGTGCCAGTAGTATGAGGGCCTGGACTAGCGGGGGGAGGGTCGATGAGCAGTTCTTC,CASSMRAWTSGGRVDEQFF
TRBJ1-3,TRBV5-1,-,-,TGCGCCAGCAGCTACCGGAGCTCTGGAAACACCATATATTTT,CASSYRSSGNTIYF
TRBJ1-1,TRBV14,-,-,TGTGCCAGCAGCTGGGGGGGCACTGAAGCTTTCTTT,CASSWGGTEAFF
TRBJ1-2,TRBV5-1,large,TRBD1,TGCGCCAGCAGCTGGAATCCGGGACAGGGGGACGGCGGCTACACCTTC,CASSWNPGQGDGGYTF
TRBJ2-2,TRBV6-5,-,-,TGTGCCAGCAGTTACGGACGTGTCGGAACCGGGGAGCTGTTTTTT,CASSYGRVGTGELFF
TRBJ1-2,TRBV29-1,-,-,TGCAGCGTTGAAAGGGGCCAGGGTGGAAACTATGGCTACACCTTC,CSVERGQGGNYGYTF
TRBJ2-3,TRBV9,few,-,TGTGCCAGCAGCGTAGGCGGTTTCCCGGGAACTTTCACAGATACGCAGTATTTT,CASSVGGFPGTFTDTQYF
TRBJ2-3,TRBV28,-,-,TGTGCCAGCAGTTTATCTAGCAGAACAGATACGCAGTATTTT,CASSLSSRTDTQYF
TRBJ1-1,TRBV28,-,-,TGTGCCAGCACCACAGGGATCGAAGCTTTCTTT,CASTTGIEAFF
TRBJ2-7,TRBV5-8,-,-,TGTGCCACACAGGGTTTCTACGAGCAGTACTTC,CATQGFYEQYF
TRBJ1-5,TRBV4-1,medium-sized,-,TGCGCCAGCAGCCAATCCGGGGGGGACAATCAGCCCCAGCATTTT,CASSQSGGDNQPQHF
TRBJ2-1,TRBV6-6,-,TRBD2,TGTGCCAGCAGTTACCCGGGGGGGGCGAATGAGCAGTTCTTC,CASSYPGGANEQFF
TRBJ2-6,TRBV6-6,-,-,TGTGCCAGCACCTACAACAGGGTGTCTGGGGCCAACGTCCTGACTTTC,CASTYNRVSGANVLTF
TRBJ1-6,TRBV28,-,-,TGTGCCAGCATCGGGGACAAAAACCTCCACTTT,CASIGDKNLHF
TRBJ1-5,TRBV6-5,-,TRBD1,TGTGCCAGCGGAGACAGGGTCGAGAATCAGCCCCAGCATTTT,CASGDRVENQPQHF
TRBJ2-7,TRBV6-5,-,-,TGTGCCAGCAGCATAGGGCGCAGGGCGGGCGAGCAGTACTTC,CASSIGRRAGEQYF
TRBJ2-7,TRBV7-2,few,TRBD1,TGTGCCAGCAGCGTGACAGGGAGCTCCTACGAGCAGTACTTC,CASSVTGSSYEQYF
TRBJ2-7,TRBV12-3/TRBV12-4,-,-,TGTGCCAGCGGCCCTTGGGGATACGAGCAGTACTTC,CASGPWGYEQYF
TRBJ1-5,TRBV5-5,-,TRBD1,TGTGCCAGCAGCTTTGGGACAGGGGGCATTCAGCCCCAGCATTTT,CASSFGTGGIQPQHF
TRBJ2-3,TRBV2,-,-,TGTGCCAGCAACAGGGACGCCACAGATACGCAGTATTTT,CASNRDATDTQYF
TRBJ1-2,TRBV6-5,-,-,TGTGCCAGCAGTCCAAGCGGGTTTAACTATGGCTACACCTTC,CASSPSGFNYGYTF
TRBJ1-1,TRBV2,-,-,TGTGCCAGCAAGCAGTTGGGCACTGAAGCTTTCTTT,CASKQLGTEAFF
TRBJ1-3,TRBV2,-,-,TGTGCCAGCAGTGTAGTCGTCACAGGCTCTGGAAACACCATATATTTT,CASSVVVTGSGNTIYF
TRBJ2-4,TRBV7-9,few,-,TGTGCCAGCAGCAAGACAGCATTAGCCAAAAACATTCAGTACTTC,CASSKTALAKNIQYF
TRBJ1-1,TRBV9,once,-,TGTGCCAGCAGCGGACAGGCATCAAACACTGAAGCTTTCTTT,CASSGQASNTEAFF
TRBJ2-1,TRBV18,-,-,TGTGCCAGCTCACCTAGACAGGATGAGCAGTTCTTC,CASSPRQDEQFF
TRBJ1-4,TRBV7-9,once,-,TGTGCCAGCAGCTTTTCTAGGGGGGAAGAAAAACTGTTTTTT,CASSFSRGEEKLFF
TRBJ1-6,TRBV5-4,-,-,TGTGCCAGCAGCTTGGTCTCAGACGGTTCACCCCTCCACTTT,CASSLVSDGSPLHF
TRBJ1-2,TRBV18,-,TRBD1,TGTGCCAGCTCACCACCGGACAGGAATAACTATGGCTACACCTTC,CASSPPDRNNYGYTF